This T cell receptor beta chain was sequenced during a study of naive and memory T cell subsets. The CDR3 has 14 amino acids. Germline lookup yields CDR1 MDHEN and CDR2 SYDVKM. V gave up 10 bases and J gave up 4 bases, with 20 bases separating them. Four subsets defined by CD45RA and CD27 were sorted after CD3, CD4, CD8 and live/dead staining. Two oligonucleotides, mixed equimolar, formed the beta constant-region primer covering TRBC1 and TRBC2. Nested alpha and beta constant-region primers with the SP2 primer drove four PCR rounds on ligated cDNA. TCRdb ran MiXCR on the UMI-ligation and nested PCR reads and lists one entry per CDR3 protein. This sample carries 85,000 or so distinct CDR3 sequences, about 10% of them seen once, and the ten largest clones take 1.2%.

The chain couples TRBV28 to TRBJ2-7; tentatively, D is TRBD1 (6 bases). Sequenced input: naive CD8+ T cells from blood. This receptor was obtained from a human donor in good health. As DNA, the CDR3 is TGTGCCACTCCTTCCGAGAAAAGGGGGTACGAGCAGTACTTC. Amino acid sequence: CATPSEKRGYEQYF.